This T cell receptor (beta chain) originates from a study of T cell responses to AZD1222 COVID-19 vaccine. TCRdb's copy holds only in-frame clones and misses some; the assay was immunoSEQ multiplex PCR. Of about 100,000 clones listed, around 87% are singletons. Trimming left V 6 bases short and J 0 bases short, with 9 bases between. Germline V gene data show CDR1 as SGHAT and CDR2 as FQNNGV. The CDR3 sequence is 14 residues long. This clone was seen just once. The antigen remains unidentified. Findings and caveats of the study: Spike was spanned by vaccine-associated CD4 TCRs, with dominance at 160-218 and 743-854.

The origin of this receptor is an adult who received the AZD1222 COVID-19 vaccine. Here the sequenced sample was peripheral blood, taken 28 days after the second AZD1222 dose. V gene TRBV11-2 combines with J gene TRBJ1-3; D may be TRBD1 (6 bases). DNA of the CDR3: TGTGCCAGCAGAGGGGGGGGCTCTGGAAACACCATATATTTT. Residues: CASRGGGSGNTIYF.